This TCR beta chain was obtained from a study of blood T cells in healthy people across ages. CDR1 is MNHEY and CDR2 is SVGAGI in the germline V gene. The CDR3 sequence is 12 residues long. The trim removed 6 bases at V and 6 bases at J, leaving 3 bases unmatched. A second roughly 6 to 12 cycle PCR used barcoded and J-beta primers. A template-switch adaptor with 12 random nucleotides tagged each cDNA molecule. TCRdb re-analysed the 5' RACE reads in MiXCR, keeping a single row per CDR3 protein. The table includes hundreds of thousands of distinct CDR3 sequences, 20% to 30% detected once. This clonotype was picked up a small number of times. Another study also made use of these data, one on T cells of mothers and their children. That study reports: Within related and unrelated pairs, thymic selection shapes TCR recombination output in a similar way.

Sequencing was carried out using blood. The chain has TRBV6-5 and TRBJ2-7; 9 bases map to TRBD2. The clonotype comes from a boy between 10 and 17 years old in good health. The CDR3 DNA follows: TGTGCCAGCAGGACTAGCGGTGTCGAGCAGTACTTC. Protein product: CASRTSGVEQYF.